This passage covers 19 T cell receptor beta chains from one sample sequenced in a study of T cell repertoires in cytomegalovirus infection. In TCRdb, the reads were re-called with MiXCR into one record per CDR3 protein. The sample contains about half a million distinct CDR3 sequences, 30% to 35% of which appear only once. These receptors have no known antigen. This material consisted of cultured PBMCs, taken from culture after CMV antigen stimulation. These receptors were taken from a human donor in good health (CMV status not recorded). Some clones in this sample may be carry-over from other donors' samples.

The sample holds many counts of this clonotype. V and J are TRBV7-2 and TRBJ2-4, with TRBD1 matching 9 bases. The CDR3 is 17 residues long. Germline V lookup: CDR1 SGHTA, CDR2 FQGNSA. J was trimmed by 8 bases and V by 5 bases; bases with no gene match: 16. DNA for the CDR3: TGTGCCAGCAGCCCAAACCCGACCGGGACAGGGCTATACATTCAGTACTTC. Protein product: CASSPNPTGTGLYIQYF.

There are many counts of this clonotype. CDR3: CASSFQGLGETQYF. CDR3 bases: TGTGCCAGCAGCTTTCAGGGACTCGGAGAGACCCAGTACTTC. The gene calls are TRBV7-2 and TRBJ2-5; the D gene is possibly TRBD2 (6 bases). Germline-derived CDR1 and CDR2 are SGHTA and FQGNSA. The CDR3 sequence is 14 residues long. Trimming took 3 bases from V and 4 from J, leaving 12 bases between them.

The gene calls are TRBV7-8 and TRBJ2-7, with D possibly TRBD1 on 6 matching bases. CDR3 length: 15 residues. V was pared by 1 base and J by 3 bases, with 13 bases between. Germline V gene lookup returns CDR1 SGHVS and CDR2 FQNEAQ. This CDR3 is CASSLGQVGFYEQYV. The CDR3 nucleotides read TGTGCCAGCAGCTTAGGACAGGTGGGGTTCTACGAGCAGTACGTC.

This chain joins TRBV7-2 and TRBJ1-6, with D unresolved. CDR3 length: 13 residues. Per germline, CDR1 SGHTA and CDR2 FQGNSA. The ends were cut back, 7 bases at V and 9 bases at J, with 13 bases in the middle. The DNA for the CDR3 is TGTGCCAGCACGGCCCTACTAGGTTCACCCCTCCACTTT. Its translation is CASTALLGSPLHF.

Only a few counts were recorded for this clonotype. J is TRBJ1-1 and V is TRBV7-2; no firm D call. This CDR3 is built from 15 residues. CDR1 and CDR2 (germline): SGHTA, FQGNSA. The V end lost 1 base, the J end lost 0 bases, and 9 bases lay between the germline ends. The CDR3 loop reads CASSLVLLLNTEAFF. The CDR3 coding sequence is TGTGCCAGCAGCTTAGTTTTACTCTTGAACACTGAAGCTTTCTTT.

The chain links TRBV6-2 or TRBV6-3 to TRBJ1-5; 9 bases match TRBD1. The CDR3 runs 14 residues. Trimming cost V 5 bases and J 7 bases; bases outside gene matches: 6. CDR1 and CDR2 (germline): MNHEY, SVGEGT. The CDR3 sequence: CASSDRDRVQPQHF. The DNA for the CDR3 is TGTGCCAGCAGTGACCGGGACAGGGTACAGCCCCAGCATTTT.

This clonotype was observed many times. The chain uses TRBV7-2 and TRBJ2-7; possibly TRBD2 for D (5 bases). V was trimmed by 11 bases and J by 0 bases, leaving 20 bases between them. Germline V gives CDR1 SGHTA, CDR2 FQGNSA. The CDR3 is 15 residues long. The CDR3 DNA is TGTGCCTCCTCACCCGGCGGGTTCCTCTCCTACGAGCAGTACTTC. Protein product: CASSPGGFLSYEQYF. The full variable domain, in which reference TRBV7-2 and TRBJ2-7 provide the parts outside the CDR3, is GAGVSQSPSNKVTEKGKDVELRCDPISGHTALYWYRQSLGQGLEFLIYFQGNSAPDKSGLPSDRFSAERTGGSVSTLTIQRTQQEDSAVYLCASSPGGFLSYEQYFGPGTRLTVT.

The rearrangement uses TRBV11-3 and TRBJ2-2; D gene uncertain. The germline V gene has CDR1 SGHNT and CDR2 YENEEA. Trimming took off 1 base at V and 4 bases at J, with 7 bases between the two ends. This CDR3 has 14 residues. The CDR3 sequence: CASSLASATGELFF. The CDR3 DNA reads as TGTGCCAGCAGCTTAGCATCCGCCACCGGGGAGCTGTTTTTT.

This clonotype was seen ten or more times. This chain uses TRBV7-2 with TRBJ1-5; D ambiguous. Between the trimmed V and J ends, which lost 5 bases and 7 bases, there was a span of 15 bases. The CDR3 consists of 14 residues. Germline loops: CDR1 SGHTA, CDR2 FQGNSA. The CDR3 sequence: CASSPGPGWQPQHF. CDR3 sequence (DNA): TGTGCCAGCAGCCCCGGACCGGGATGGCAGCCCCAGCATTTT. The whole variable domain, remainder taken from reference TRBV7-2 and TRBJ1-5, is GAGVSQSPSNKVTEKGKDVELRCDPISGHTALYWYRQSLGQGLEFLIYFQGNSAPDKSGLPSDRFSAERTGGSVSTLTIQRTQQEDSAVYLCASSPGPGWQPQHFGDGTRLSIL.

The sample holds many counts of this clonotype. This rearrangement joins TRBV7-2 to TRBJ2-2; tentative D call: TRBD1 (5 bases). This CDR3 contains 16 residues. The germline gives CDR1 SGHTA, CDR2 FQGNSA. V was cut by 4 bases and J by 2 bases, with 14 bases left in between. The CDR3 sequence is CASSSRASRNTGELFF. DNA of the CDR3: TGTGCCAGCAGCTCCAGGGCCAGCCGAAACACCGGGGAGCTGTTTTTT.

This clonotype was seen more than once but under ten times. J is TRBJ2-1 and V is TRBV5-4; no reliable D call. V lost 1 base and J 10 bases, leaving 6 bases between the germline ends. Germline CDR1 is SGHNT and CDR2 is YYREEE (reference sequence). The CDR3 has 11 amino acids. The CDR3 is CASSLKKEQFF. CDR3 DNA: TGTGCCAGCAGCTTGAAAAAGGAGCAGTTCTTC.

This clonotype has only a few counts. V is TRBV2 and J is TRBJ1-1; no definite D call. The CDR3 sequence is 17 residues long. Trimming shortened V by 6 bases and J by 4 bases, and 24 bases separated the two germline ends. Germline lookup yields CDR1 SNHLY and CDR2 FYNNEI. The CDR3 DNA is TGTGCCAGCAGCCGGGAGTCATTGCGGTCATGGGGCACTGAAGCTTTCTTT. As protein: CASSRESLRSWGTEAFF.

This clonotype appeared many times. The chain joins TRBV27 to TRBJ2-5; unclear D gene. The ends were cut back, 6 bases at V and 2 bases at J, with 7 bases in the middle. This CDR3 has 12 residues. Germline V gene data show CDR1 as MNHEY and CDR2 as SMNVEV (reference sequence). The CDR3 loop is CASSLDQETQYF. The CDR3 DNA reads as TGTGCCAGCAGCTTAGATCAAGAGACCCAGTACTTC.

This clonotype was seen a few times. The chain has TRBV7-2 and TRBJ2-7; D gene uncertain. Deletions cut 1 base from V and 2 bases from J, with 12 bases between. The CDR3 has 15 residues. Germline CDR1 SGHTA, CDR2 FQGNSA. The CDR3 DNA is TGTGCCAGCAGCTTAGAGATGGGGAAGGCCTACGAGCAGTACTTC. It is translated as CASSLEMGKAYEQYF. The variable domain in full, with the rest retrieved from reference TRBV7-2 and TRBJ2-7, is GAGVSQSPSNKVTEKGKDVELRCDPISGHTALYWYRQSLGQGLEFLIYFQGNSAPDKSGLPSDRFSAERTGGSVSTLTIQRTQQEDSAVYLCASSLEMGKAYEQYFGPGTRLTVT.

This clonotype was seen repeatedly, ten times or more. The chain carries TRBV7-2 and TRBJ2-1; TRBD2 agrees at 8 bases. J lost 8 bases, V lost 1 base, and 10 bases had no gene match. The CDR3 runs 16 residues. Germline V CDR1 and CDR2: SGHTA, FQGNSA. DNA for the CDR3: TGTGCCAGCAGCTTAGATTATGCGGGAGGCGCCGATGAGCAGTTCTTC. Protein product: CASSLDYAGGADEQFF.

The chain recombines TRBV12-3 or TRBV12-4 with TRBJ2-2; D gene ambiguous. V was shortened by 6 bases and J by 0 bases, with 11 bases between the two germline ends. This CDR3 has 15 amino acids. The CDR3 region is CASRKSHTNTGELFF. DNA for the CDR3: TGTGCCAGCAGGAAGTCGCACACGAACACCGGGGAGCTGTTTTTT.

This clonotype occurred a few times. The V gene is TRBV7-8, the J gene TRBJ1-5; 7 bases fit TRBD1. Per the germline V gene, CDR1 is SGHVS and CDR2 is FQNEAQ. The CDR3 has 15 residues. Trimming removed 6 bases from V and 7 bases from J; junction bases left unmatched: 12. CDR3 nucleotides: TGTGCCAGCAGTTTGTCCTCAGGGGGTGGACAGCCCCAGCATTTT. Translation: CASSLSSGGGQPQHF. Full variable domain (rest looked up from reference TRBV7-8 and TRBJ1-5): GAGVSQSPRYKVAKRGQDVALRCDPISGHVSLFWYQQALGQGPEFLTYFQNEAQLDKSGLPSDRFFAERPEGSVSTLKIQRTQQEDSAVYLCASSLSSGGGQPQHFGDGTRLSIL.

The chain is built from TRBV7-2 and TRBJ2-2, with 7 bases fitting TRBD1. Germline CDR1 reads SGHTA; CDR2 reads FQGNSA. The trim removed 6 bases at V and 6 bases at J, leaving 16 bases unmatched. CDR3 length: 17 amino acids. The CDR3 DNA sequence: TGTGCCAGCAGTACTTCTCCGGGACAGATTTTTCCCGGGGAGCTGTTTTTT. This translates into CASSTSPGQIFPGELFF.

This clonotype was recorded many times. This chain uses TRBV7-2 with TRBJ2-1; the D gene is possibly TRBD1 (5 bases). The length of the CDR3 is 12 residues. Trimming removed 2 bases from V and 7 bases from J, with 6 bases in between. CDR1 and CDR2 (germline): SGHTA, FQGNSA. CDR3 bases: TGTGCCAGCAGCTTAAAGGGGAATGAGCAGTTCTTC. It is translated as CASSLKGNEQFF.